These 32 T cell receptor beta chains were all obtained from the same sample, sequenced in a study of CD8 T cells in ankylosing spondylitis. TCRdb redid the calling of the 5' RACE reads with MiXCR, one entry per CDR3 protein. The sample includes under 300,000 distinct CDR3 sequences, 8.6% of them seen just once. Sequences were obtained from blood, either unsorted or a sorted T cell fraction (not recorded which). These receptor sequences come from a male donor with ankylosing spondylitis or in good health (not recorded which).

This clonotype was detected only a few times. The chain links TRBV18 to TRBJ1-2; D possibly corresponds to TRBD1 (5 bases). The CDR3 totals 14 residues. V was pared by 1 base and J by 5 bases, with 11 bases between. Germline V CDR1 and CDR2: KGHSH, LQKENI. The CDR3 spells CASSPLETEYGYTF. The CDR3 nucleotides read TGTGCCAGCTCACCACTGGAGACAGAGTATGGCTACACCTTC. Together with reference TRBV18 and TRBJ1-2, the CDR3 gives the full variable domain: NAGVMQNPRHLVRRRGQEARLRCSPMKGHSHVYWYRQLPEEGLKFMVYLQKENIIDESGMPKERFSAEFPKEGPSILRIQQVVRGDSAAYFCASSPLETEYGYTFGSGTRLTVV.

This clonotype has a count of ten or more. CDR3 bases: TGTGCCAGCATGCTCGACGGCCTGAACACTGAAGCTTTCTTT. Translation gives CASMLDGLNTEAFF. The chain employs TRBV11-1 and TRBJ1-1, with no clear D. Looked up from germline, CDR1 is SGHAT and CDR2 is FQDESV (reference sequence). The CDR3 is 14 residues long. The V and J ends lost 7 bases and 0 bases respectively, with 12 bases between them.

The CDR3 DNA reads TGTGCCAGTAGCGAGACAGCTGACTACGAGCAGTACTTC. Its translation: CASSETADYEQYF. The rearrangement links TRBV19 to TRBJ2-7; possible D gene TRBD1, 5 bases. The CDR3 has 13 amino acids. V shed 6 bases and J shed 3 bases, with 12 bases lying between them. The germline CDR1 and CDR2 sequences are LNHDA and SQIVND (reference sequence).

This chain joins TRBV5-1 and TRBJ1-6, with a tentative D call TRBD1 (5 bases). There are 14 residues in the CDR3. CDR1 is SGHRS, CDR2 YFSETQ, per germline. Trimming took off 4 bases at V and 7 bases at J, with 12 bases between the two ends. The CDR3 DNA follows: TGCGCCAGCAGCCCGAGGGGCCTCAATTCACCCCTCCACTTT. The encoded protein is CASSPRGLNSPLHF.

This clonotype has a count of ten or more. V is TRBV10-3 and J is TRBJ1-5; no clear D gene. Germline assignment: CDR1 ENHRY and CDR2 SYGVKD. CDR3 length: 13 residues. V was pared by 2 bases and J by 2 bases, with 4 bases between. The CDR3 bases are TGTGCCATCAGTGAGGAGGGCAATCAGCCCCAGCATTTT. It is translated as CAISEEGNQPQHF.

The V gene is TRBV20-1, the J gene TRBJ1-2; weak D call: TRBD1 (5 bases). The germline V gene encodes CDR1 DFQATT and CDR2 SNEGSKA (reference sequence). This CDR3 region has 12 residues. V was clipped by 5 bases and J by 7 bases, with 14 bases between them. The CDR3 coding sequence is TGCAGTGCTGTACCAGGGATGAGTGGCTACACCTTC. Protein sequence: CSAVPGMSGYTF.

This clonotype was recorded a few times. Its ends do not fully match the called genes, so a read error is possible. V usage is TRBV27 and J usage is TRBJ1-2, with D perhaps matching TRBD1 (6 bases). The V gene's germline CDR1 is MNHEY and CDR2 SMNVEV (reference sequence). The CDR3 is 14 residues long. The CDR3: CASSFAGASYGYPF. CDR3 bases: TGTGCCAGCAGTTTCGCGGGGGCGTCCTATGGCTACCCCTTC.

This sequence joins TRBV2 and TRBJ1-3, with unresolved D. V was clipped by 6 bases and J by 4 bases, with 16 bases between them. The CDR3 sequence is 15 residues long. Looked up from germline, CDR1 is SNHLY and CDR2 is FYNNEI. The CDR3 region is CASSRENPRGNTIYF. As DNA, the CDR3 is TGTGCCAGCAGCCGGGAGAACCCAAGGGGAAACACCATATATTTT.

Ten or more counts support this clonotype. The rearrangement links TRBV12-3 or TRBV12-4 to TRBJ2-1, with a possible D match to TRBD1 (6 bases). V was cut by 5 bases and J by 6 bases, with 14 bases left in between. This CDR3 spans 14 amino acids. The CDR3: CASSPWGPFNEQFF. As DNA, the CDR3 is TGTGCCAGCAGTCCCTGGGGGCCCTTCAATGAGCAGTTCTTC.

This clonotype was observed at least ten times. The V and J genes are TRBV5-1 and TRBJ1-3; no clear D. This CDR3 spans 16 amino acids. Germline assignment: CDR1 SGHRS and CDR2 YFSETQ. V was pared by 5 bases and J by 0 bases, with 15 bases between. The CDR3 DNA reads TGCGCCAGCAGTATTGATGGGGTACGCTCTGGAAACACCATATATTTT. This encodes CASSIDGVRSGNTIYF. The full variable domain, with the rest looked up from reference TRBV5-1 and TRBJ1-3, is KAGVTQTPRYLIKTRGQQVTLSCSPISGHRSVSWYQQTPGQGLQFLFEYFSETQRNKGNFPGRFSGRQFSNSRSEMNVSTLELGDSALYLCASSIDGVRSGNTIYFGEGSWLTVV.

This clonotype was detected a few times. The J gene is TRBJ2-1, the V gene TRBV12-5, with TRBD1 matching over 9 bases. Germline values: CDR1 LGHNT, CDR2 FRNRAP. The V segment lost 2 bases and the J segment 10 bases; nucleotides outside the gene matches: 3. The CDR3 contains 13 residues. The CDR3 coding sequence is TGTGCTAGTGGTTTGAAGGACAGGGGCGAGCAGTTCTTC. As protein: CASGLKDRGEQFF.

This clonotype was found many times. This chain joins TRBV20-1 and TRBJ2-7; TRBD2 aligns across 8 bases. The CDR3 runs 15 residues. In germline, CDR1 is DFQATT, CDR2 SNEGSKA (reference sequence). Trimming took 3 bases from V and 5 from J; bases not matched to a gene: 12. In DNA, the CDR3 is TGCAGTGCTAGTCGAGCGGGAGCACATAGGCACGAGCAGTACTTC. Residues: CSASRAGAHRHEQYF.

This clonotype was observed many times. V is TRBV20-1 and J is TRBJ2-1; TRBD2 aligns across 10 bases. The CDR3 length is 17 residues. Germline CDR1 and CDR2: DFQATT and SNEGSKA (reference sequence). V dropped 1 base and J dropped 5; count of bases not matched to a gene: 11. The CDR3 sequence: CSARVRRGLAGDNEQFF. The CDR3 DNA reads as TGCAGTGCTAGAGTCCGGAGGGGGCTAGCGGGGGACAATGAGCAGTTCTTC.

This clonotype was recorded a few times. The V call is TRBV19, the J call TRBJ2-1; D is undetermined. Germline CDR1 LNHDA, CDR2 SQIVND (reference sequence). Trimming removed 3 bases from V and 0 bases from J, with 12 bases in between. The CDR3 length is 16 residues. The CDR3 is CASSITAASSYNEQFF. DNA of the CDR3: TGTGCCAGTAGTATTACGGCAGCGAGCTCCTACAATGAGCAGTTCTTC.

This clonotype was seen a handful of times. This chain joins TRBV19 and TRBJ2-3; tentative D call: TRBD2 (6 bases). The V and J ends lost 4 bases and 4 bases respectively, with 18 bases between them. The V gene's germline CDR1 is LNHDA and CDR2 SQIVND (reference sequence). The CDR3 loop spans 16 amino acids. This CDR3 is CASSTTGLFSPDTQYF. The CDR3 bases are TGTGCCAGTAGTACGACGGGACTGTTTAGCCCAGATACGCAGTATTTT.

The V and J genes are TRBV5-1 and TRBJ2-1, with a tentative D call TRBD2 (6 bases). The CDR3 totals 15 residues. The germline V and J ends were trimmed by 4 bases and 2 bases, with 13 bases remaining between them. Germline V gives CDR1 SGHRS, CDR2 YFSETQ. The CDR3, as DNA: TGCGCCAGCAGCCCCCCGCGGGACGCCTACAATGAGCAGTTCTTC. It encodes CASSPPRDAYNEQFF.

This clonotype was picked up a small number of times. V is TRBV11-3 and J is TRBJ2-2; the D call may be TRBD1 or TRBD2 (6 bases each). The CDR3 runs to 16 residues. Trimming shortened V by 1 base and J by 3 bases, and 12 bases separated the two germline ends. Germline CDR1 is SGHNT and CDR2 is YENEEA. Written as DNA, the CDR3 is TGTGCCAGCAGCTTAGGTGGGGGGCCCCACACCGGGGAGCTGTTTTTT. Its translation is CASSLGGGPHTGELFF. Using reference TRBV11-3 and TRBJ2-2 for the parts outside the CDR3, the full variable domain is EAGVVQSPRYKIIEKKQPVAFWCNPISGHNTLYWYLQNLGQGPELLIRYENEEAVDDSQLPKDRFSAERLKGVDSTLKIQPAELGDSAVYLCASSLGGGPHTGELFFGEGSRLTVL.

About this clonotype itself: One base away lies a much larger clone, so this may be a sequencing read error. This CDR3 is CSSSLVTGRSTEAFF. CDR3 DNA: TGTTCCAGCAGCTTAGTTACAGGGCGGAGCACTGAAGCTTTCTTT. The chain carries TRBV7-2 and TRBJ1-1, with D tentatively TRBD1 (6 bases). The CDR3 loop spans 15 amino acids. The germline CDR1 and CDR2 sequences are SGHTA and FQGNSA.

This clonotype has a handful of counts. V and J are TRBV6-1 and TRBJ2-7; D is undetermined. This CDR3 comprises 12 residues. CDR1 and CDR2 (germline): MNHNS, SASEGT. Trimming shortened V by 3 bases and J by 4 bases, and 7 bases separated the two germline ends. DNA for the CDR3: TGTGCCAGCAGTGATGTGGGTTACGAGCAGTACTTC. Its protein is CASSDVGYEQYF.

Many counts were recorded for this clonotype. This rearrangement joins TRBV20-1 to TRBJ1-5, with a weak D call TRBD1 (6 bases). The CDR3 totals 14 residues. Germline CDR1 DFQATT, CDR2 SNEGSKA (reference sequence). Trimming cost V 3 bases and J 7 bases, with 16 bases left between them. CDR3 DNA: TGCAGTGCTAGCCTAACAGGGAGGGAACAGCCCCAGCATTTT. The encoded protein is CSASLTGREQPQHF.

This clonotype was observed many times. This sequence joins TRBV14 and TRBJ2-7, with D perhaps matching TRBD2 (5 bases). CDR1 is SGHDN, CDR2 FVKESK, per germline. The CDR3 loop spans 15 amino acids. The germline V and J ends were trimmed by 0 bases and 3 bases, with 12 bases remaining between them. The CDR3 nucleotides are TGTGCCAGCAGCCAAGACGAGGGTGTGAGCTACGAGCAGTACTTC. Translation gives CASSQDEGVSYEQYF.

This clonotype was detected many times. The chain joins TRBV6-2 or TRBV6-3 to TRBJ1-5; D not certain. The CDR3 covers 12 residues. Germline values: CDR1 MNHEY, CDR2 SVGEGT. The V and J ends lost 4 bases and 10 bases respectively, with 11 bases between them. CDR3 coding DNA: TGTGCCAGCAGTTCTAACTTCGGACCCCAGCATTTT. It encodes CASSSNFGPQHF.

The table lists this clonotype with many counts. The J gene is TRBJ1-1, the V gene TRBV4-2, with D perhaps TRBD1 (5 bases). Trimming shortened V by 0 bases and J by 6 bases, and 14 bases separated the two germline ends. This CDR3 has 15 amino acids. Looked up from germline, CDR1 is LGHNA and CDR2 is YNFKEQ. CDR3: CASSQDSGGVPEAFF. CDR3 bases: TGTGCCAGCAGCCAAGATTCGGGGGGGGTCCCTGAAGCTTTCTTT.

At least ten counts were recorded for this clonotype. The rearrangement uses TRBV5-6 and TRBJ1-2, with 7 bases lining up with TRBD1. Trimming removed 4 bases from V and 4 bases from J; junction bases left unmatched: 7. The CDR3 sequence is 14 residues long. In germline, CDR1 is SGHDT, CDR2 YYEEEE. CDR3 in amino acids: CASSKTGQPYGYTF. CDR3 nucleotide sequence: TGTGCCAGCAGCAAAACGGGACAGCCCTATGGCTACACCTTC.

Ten or more counts support this clonotype. The chain is built from TRBV7-9 and TRBJ1-1; D is unresolved. The V gene's germline CDR1 is SEHNR and CDR2 FQNEAQ (reference sequence). This CDR3 comprises 12 residues. Between the trimmed V and J ends, which lost 5 bases and 5 bases, there was a span of 9 bases. The CDR3 region has the DNA TGTGCCAGCAGCCCCGGTAGTACTGAAGCTTTCTTT. The encoded protein is CASSPGSTEAFF.

There are a few counts of this clonotype. The chain is built from TRBV6-1 and TRBJ1-4; 7 nucleotides line up with TRBD1. The CDR3 is 16 residues long. J gave up 0 bases and V 10 bases, and 11 bases lay outside the gene matches. CDR1 MNHNS and CDR2 SASEGT come from the germline V gene. The CDR3 nucleotides read TGTGCCACCTCCAGGGGGACCCTGGCAACTAATGAAAAACTGTTTTTT. Its translation is CATSRGTLATNEKLFF.

This clonotype was observed a few times. The J gene is TRBJ2-5, the V gene TRBV7-6; 8 bases fit TRBD1. Germline lookup yields CDR1 SGHVS and CDR2 FNYEAQ. This CDR3 comprises 17 residues. V lost 1 base, J lost 5 bases, and 12 bases stayed unmatched. The CDR3 is CASSLDGAGGVRETQYF. Written as DNA, the CDR3 is TGTGCCAGCAGCTTAGATGGGGCAGGGGGCGTGAGGGAGACCCAGTACTTC.

In its sample, this clonotype was seen many times. One end of the junction fails to match germline, which may point to a read error. V gene TRBV12-3 or TRBV12-4 combines with J gene TRBJ1-1; D unresolved. The CDR3 is made up of 14 amino acids. The CDR3 here is CASSLGPVNTEAFF. The CDR3 DNA is TGCGCCAGCAGCTTGGGCCCGGTTAACACTGAAGCTTTCTTT.

This clonotype showed up just a few times. The DNA for the CDR3 is TGTGCCAGCGGCCACCCAGGGGGCAACACCGGGGAGCTGTTTTTT. Encoded protein: CASGHPGGNTGELFF. The chain combines TRBV18 with TRBJ2-2; 8 bases are a match to TRBD1. The CDR3 is 15 residues long. V lost 8 bases to trimming and J lost 2 bases; unmatched junction nucleotides: 7. CDR1 is KGHSH, CDR2 LQKENI, per germline.

This clonotype has only a few counts. J is TRBJ2-2 and V is TRBV6-1; maybe TRBD2 (5 bases). Deletions cut 7 bases from V and 3 bases from J, with 12 bases between. Germline lookup yields CDR1 MNHNS and CDR2 SASEGT. The CDR3 sequence is 14 residues long. CDR3 sequence: CASTGVVDTGELFF. The CDR3 DNA is TGTGCCAGCACCGGGGTGGTAGACACCGGGGAGCTGTTTTTT.

The sample holds many counts of this clonotype. The CDR3 protein is CSANGFEYMNTEAFF. The CDR3 DNA sequence: TGCAGTGCTAACGGGTTCGAGTACATGAACACTGAAGCTTTCTTT. This rearrangement joins TRBV20-1 to TRBJ1-1; D gene unclear. From germline, CDR1 is DFQATT and CDR2 SNEGSKA (reference sequence). Trimming left V 4 bases short and J 0 bases short, with 15 bases between. This CDR3 has 15 residues.

In its sample, this clonotype was seen many times. The rearrangement joins TRBV29-1 to TRBJ2-3; 9 bases line up with TRBD2. The CDR3 runs 12 residues. Germline V lookup: CDR1 SQVTM, CDR2 ANQGSEA. The ends lost 4 bases at V and 6 bases at J; junction bases unmatched: 2. Written as DNA, the CDR3 is TGCAGCGTTGGCGGGAGGGCCGATACGCAGTATTTT. Protein: CSVGGRADTQYF.